This is a list of T cell receptor beta chains from one sample in a study of memory CD4+ T cells and cytomegalovirus serostatus. Clones were sequenced by immunoSEQ multiplex PCR, and TCRdb holds only the in-frame ones, with some missing. This table has 75,000 to 90,000 clones, about 85% appearing once. Source material: memory CD4+ T cells from blood. These receptor sequences come from an adult in good health and CMV-seronegative. Both conserved end residues are part of each CDR3. Fields, in order: CDR3 protein, CDR3 DNA, D gene, clone size, V gene, J gene. The D gene is left open where the match is weak. Clone sizes are given selectively: once, few, many, or a class where the clone is expanded.

CASSRWVLGGEQYF,TGTGCCAGCAGCCGGTGGGTTCTCGGGGGGGAGCAGTACTTC,TRBD2,-,TRBV5-6,TRBJ2-7
CASSFGTEAFF,TGTGCCAGCAGTTTTGGAACTGAAGCTTTCTTT,-,-,TRBV28,TRBJ1-1
CASSEAWGTGNTGELFF,TGTGCCAGCAGTGAAGCGTGGGGAACAGGGAACACCGGGGAGCTGTTTTTT,-,once,TRBV6-1,TRBJ2-2
CASSPTGTRGPTEAFF,TGCGCCAGCAGCCCGACAGGGACCCGAGGGCCCACTGAAGCTTTCTTT,TRBD1,few,TRBV4-1,TRBJ1-1
CASRPGTGGYTEAFF,TGTGCCAGCAGACCTGGCACAGGGGGGTACACTGAAGCTTTCTTT,TRBD1,once,TRBV5-4,TRBJ1-1
CASSYPGQENEKLFF,TGTGCCAGCAGTTACCCGGGACAGGAGAATGAAAAACTGTTTTTT,TRBD1,once,TRBV28,TRBJ1-4
CASSVVEYYGYTF,TGTGCCAGCAGCGTCGTTGAATACTATGGCTACACCTTC,-,-,TRBV6-1,TRBJ1-2
CASSLSSYNEQFF,TGTGCCAGCAGCTTGTCGAGCTACAATGAGCAGTTCTTC,-,few,TRBV7-2,TRBJ2-1
CASSPGLQEYF,TGTGCCAGCAGCCCGGGACTCCAAGAGTACTTC,-,-,TRBV7-9,TRBJ2-4
CASSNTGSNSPLHF,TGCGCCAGCAGCAATACCGGGTCCAATTCACCCCTCCACTTT,-,-,TRBV5-1,TRBJ1-6